Sequencing of this T cell receptor beta chain was carried out in a study of cytomegalovirus exposure and HLA in healthy donors. Overall study: The approximately 120 million unique TCR beta sequences, from 150 million to 200 million T cells, were found by an earlier analysis. Of the donors genotyped, approximately 430 in all, about 81% fell in the Caucasian-associated ancestry cluster.

Use of 60 Vbeta and 13 Jbeta primers characterized the PCR. The assay was immunoSEQ multiplex PCR, and TCRdb's table has in-frame clones only and misses some. In the table there are around 200,000 clones, roughly 79% of which are singletons. The ends were cut back, 0 bases at V and 4 bases at J, with 10 bases in the middle. The CDR3 loop spans 14 amino acids. CDR1 SGHNT and CDR2 YYREEE come from the germline V gene (reference sequence). Overall study results and limits: The authors considered a cluster of highly shared sequence variants likely to be a sequencing artifact. Both high specificity and high sensitivity reportedly marked the classifier's diagnosis of cytomegalovirus status.

Notes on this clone: Its antigen is unknown.

Source material: PBMCs. This chain connects TRBV5-4 to TRBJ1-1, with no clear D. The sequence was collected from a woman between 35 and 50 years old in good health and CMV-seronegative. The CDR3 DNA reads TGTGCCAGCAGCTTGGAGGCCGGGAGCACTGAAGCTTTCTTT. Protein sequence: CASSLEAGSTEAFF.